These 15 T cell receptor beta chains were all obtained from the same sample, sequenced in a study of blood T cell repertoires in COVID-19 (dated by TCRdb to the early 2020s). The receptor library was made with the immunoSEQ multiplex PCR assay. The table comes from immuneACCESS by way of TCRdb, which keeps in-frame sequences with V and J called. Part of the clones is missing from these tables; in studies checked, under half for an unresolved V gene and the rest for unknown reasons. This sample has about 180,000 clones in its table, and approximately 87% of those were observed once. Around 21% of the sample belongs to the ten largest clones. The source material was peripheral blood. All receptors derive from a man in his 70s with active or convalescent COVID-19.

The rearrangement uses TRBV29-1 and TRBJ1-2, with a tentative D call TRBD1 (6 bases). The germline gives CDR1 SQVTM, CDR2 ANQGSEA. The V end was cut by 0 bases, the J end by 8 bases, with 16 bases between. This CDR3 region has 14 residues. As DNA, the CDR3 is TGCAGCGTTGAAGATCCCAGGGGACTAAGGGGCTACACCTTC. Its protein product is CSVEDPRGLRGYTF.

The CDR3 DNA is TGTGCCAGCAGTTACCTGCAGGGAGGACAGCCCCAGCATTTT. This encodes CASSYLQGGQPQHF. The rearrangement joins TRBV6-2 or TRBV6-3 to TRBJ1-5, with D possibly being TRBD1 (5 bases). V was trimmed by 2 bases and J by 7 bases, leaving 12 bases between them. The CDR3 length is 14 residues. Germline V gene sequence: CDR1 MNHEY, CDR2 SVGEGT.

The chain has TRBV2 and TRBJ1-4; D not resolved. Per germline, CDR1 SNHLY and CDR2 FYNNEI. The V end lost 4 bases, the J end lost 3 bases, and 6 bases lay between the germline ends. The length of the CDR3 is 13 residues. The CDR3 DNA reads as TGTGCCAGCAGTGGGCAGTCTAATGAAAAACTGTTTTTT. Its translation is CASSGQSNEKLFF.

The J gene is TRBJ2-7, the V gene TRBV7-2; no firm D call. CDR1 SGHTA and CDR2 FQGNSA come from the germline V gene. Trimming shortened V by 4 bases and J by 0 bases, and 4 bases separated the two germline ends. The CDR3 is 12 amino acids. The CDR3: CASSSSSYEQYF. CDR3 coding DNA: TGTGCCAGCAGCTCCTCCTCCTACGAGCAGTACTTC.

This chain links TRBV5-1 with TRBJ1-3, with D unresolved. V was trimmed by 4 bases and J by 0 bases, leaving 11 bases between them. CDR3 size: 15 residues. The V gene's germline CDR1 is SGHRS and CDR2 YFSETQ. CDR3 residues: CASSPIPGSGNTIYF. The CDR3 DNA follows: TGCGCCAGCAGCCCAATTCCGGGCTCTGGAAACACCATATATTTT.

This chain links TRBV3-1 (or the pseudogene TRBV3-2) with TRBJ1-2, with TRBD1 matching 9 bases. Germline CDR1 reads LGHDT; CDR2 reads YNNKEL (reference sequence). This CDR3 has 17 residues. Trimming removed 3 bases from V and 4 bases from J; junction bases left unmatched: 12. The CDR3 loop reads CASSHLTGTGLIYGYTF. The CDR3 nucleotides read TGTGCCAGCAGCCATCTCACCGGGACAGGGCTTATCTATGGCTACACCTTC.

The rearrangement joins TRBV30 to TRBJ1-5; TRBD1 matches at 9 bases. This CDR3 has 14 residues. J gave up 5 bases and V 6 bases, and 8 bases lay outside the gene matches. Germline V gene lookup returns CDR1 GTSNPN and CDR2 SVGIG (reference sequence). DNA for the CDR3: TGTGCCTGTAGCGGGACAGGGACTTATCAGCCCCAGCATTTT. Its translation is CACSGTGTYQPQHF.

This sequence joins TRBV11-3 and TRBJ2-3; D may be TRBD2 (6 bases). The CDR3 extends over 14 amino acids. The V end was cut by 3 bases, the J end by 5 bases, with 12 bases between. From germline, CDR1 is SGHNT and CDR2 YENEEA. The CDR3, as DNA: TGTGCCAGCAGCTTGGGGGAGGAGGAAGATACGCAGTATTTT. Translating gives CASSLGEEEDTQYF.

The rearrangement joins TRBV6-5 to TRBJ1-1; weak D call: TRBD1 (5 bases). Germline values: CDR1 MNHEY, CDR2 SVGAGI. The CDR3 loop spans 13 amino acids. Trimming cost V 4 bases and J 5 bases, with 11 bases left between them. CDR3 DNA: TGTGCCAGCAGTTGGGAGGGGATAACTGAAGCTTTCTTT. Translated: CASSWEGITEAFF.

The sample holds a few counts of this clone. The J gene is TRBJ2-5, the V gene TRBV18; no firm D call. V was cut by 5 bases and J by 1 base, with 8 bases left in between. The CDR3 is 13 residues long. Per germline, CDR1 KGHSH and CDR2 LQKENI. The CDR3 nucleotides are TGTGCCAGCTCAGTCGGGTTCCAAGAGACCCAGTACTTC. It specifies CASSVGFQETQYF.

The rearrangement links TRBV6-5 to TRBJ1-6; the D gene is possibly TRBD1 (6 bases). The CDR3 is made up of 15 amino acids. Trimming removed 0 bases at V and 9 bases at J, with 12 bases between. Germline V gene sequence: CDR1 MNHEY, CDR2 SVGAGI. The CDR3 is CASSYSGSRGSPLHF. DNA of the CDR3: TGTGCCAGCAGTTACTCAGGGAGCAGGGGTTCACCCCTCCACTTT.

This chain links TRBV5-1 with TRBJ1-4; D gene uncertain. V lost 1 base and J lost 0, with 4 bases in between. CDR3 length: 14 amino acids. Looked up from germline, CDR1 is SGHRS and CDR2 is YFSETQ. The CDR3 coding sequence is TGCGCCAGCAGCTTGAGCCCAACTAATGAAAAACTGTTTTTT. The encoded protein is CASSLSPTNEKLFF.

The V and J genes are TRBV19 and TRBJ2-7, with 9 bases lining up with TRBD1. Germline V gives CDR1 LNHDA, CDR2 SQIVND (reference sequence). Losses at the gene ends were 5 bases for V and 6 bases for J; bases not matched to a gene: 11. The CDR3 contains 15 residues. The CDR3 DNA sequence: TGTGCCAGTAGTGCAACCGGGACAGGGAGGTCCGAGCAGTACTTC. Translation: CASSATGTGRSEQYF. The whole variable domain, filled in from reference TRBV19 and TRBJ2-7, reads DGGITQSPKYLFRKEGQNVTLSCEQNLNHDAMYWYRQDPGQGLRLIYYSQIVNDFQKGDIAEGYSVSREKKESFPLTVTSAQKNPTAFYLCASSATGTGRSEQYFGPGTRLTVT.

The rearrangement links TRBV6-5 to TRBJ2-7; TRBD1 might be the D (6 bases). The CDR3 covers 13 residues. Germline CDR1 and CDR2: MNHEY and SVGAGI. V lost 7 bases and J 3 bases, leaving 13 bases between the germline ends. This chain's CDR3 is CASKDRPNYEQYF. The CDR3 DNA is TGTGCCAGCAAGGACAGACCTAACTACGAGCAGTACTTC.

The V call is TRBV6-5, the J call TRBJ2-3; tentatively, D is TRBD2 (6 bases). There are 15 residues in the CDR3. V gave up 5 bases and J gave up 1 base, with 13 bases separating them. Germline CDR1 reads MNHEY; CDR2 reads SVGAGI. CDR3 coding DNA: TGTGCCAGCAGTCCGGGGGTCACTCGCACAGATACGCAGTATTTT. Translated, it gives CASSPGVTRTDTQYF.